The 9 T cell receptor beta chains below all came from one sample that was sequenced in a study of T-cell memory formation after mild COVID-19. TCRdb ran MiXCR on the 5' RACE reads and lists one entry per CDR3 protein. The sample carries 120,000 to 150,000 distinct CDR3 sequences, less than 20% recorded once. The sample comprised PBMCs or a T cell subset sorted from them (not recorded which). The receptors here all came from an adult woman who had mild COVID-19 (a few samples of this study predate the infection). Cell type and time point are not known.

The sample holds a few counts of this clonotype. V usage is TRBV20-1 and J usage is TRBJ2-3; no firm D call. From germline, CDR1 is DFQATT and CDR2 SNEGSKA (reference sequence). This CDR3 has 10 residues. Trimming stripped 6 bases from V and 6 bases from J, with 7 bases between. CDR3 nucleotide sequence: TGCAGTGCCCTGGACGATACGCAGTATTTT. Translating gives CSALDDTQYF.

The chain has TRBV18 and TRBJ1-1, with 8 bases matching TRBD1. The ends lost 3 bases at V and 1 base at J; junction bases unmatched: 4. This CDR3 is built from 15 residues. Germline CDR1 and CDR2: KGHSH and LQKENI. CDR3 residues: CASSPGQGSNTEAFF. The CDR3 region has the DNA TGTGCCAGCTCACCCGGACAGGGATCGAACACTGAAGCTTTCTTT.

This clonotype was seen repeatedly, ten times or more. The V gene is TRBV9, the J gene TRBJ2-2; the D gene is possibly TRBD2 (5 bases). V lost 1 base and J 5 bases, leaving 12 bases between the germline ends. From germline, CDR1 is SGDLS and CDR2 YYNGEE. The CDR3 length is 15 residues. CDR3 sequence reads: CASSVSISGTGELFF. In nucleotides, the CDR3 is TGTGCCAGCAGCGTATCCATATCGGGGACCGGGGAGCTGTTTTTT. Full variable domain (outside the CDR3, taken from reference TRBV9 and TRBJ2-2): DSGVTQTPKHLITATGQRVTLRCSPRSGDLSVYWYQQSLDQGLQFLIQYYNGEERAKGNILERFSAQQFPDLHSELNLSSLELGDSALYFCASSVSISGTGELFFGEGSRLTVL.

The chain has TRBV12-3 or TRBV12-4 and TRBJ2-7, with 7 bases lining up with TRBD1. After removal of 8 bases from V and 2 bases from J, the junction contained 6 bases not matched to a gene. The CDR3 runs 13 residues. This CDR3 is CASQGTATYEQYF. Here the CDR3 DNA reads TGTGCCAGCCAAGGGACAGCCACCTACGAGCAGTACTTC.

A few counts support this clonotype. The genes are TRBV5-1 and TRBJ2-5; TRBD1 aligns across 9 bases. V lost 4 bases, J lost 5 bases, and 6 bases stayed unmatched. Germline V gene data show CDR1 as SGHRS and CDR2 as YFSETQ. The CDR3 has 14 amino acids. CDR3 in amino acids: CASSPRTGAETQYF. For the CDR3, the DNA is TGCGCCAGCAGCCCGCGGACAGGGGCGGAGACCCAGTACTTC.

This chain joins TRBV5-1 and TRBJ2-1; TRBD2 matches 12 bases. The V segment lost 3 bases and the J segment 7 bases; nucleotides outside the gene matches: 8. The CDR3 has 16 residues. Germline values: CDR1 SGHRS, CDR2 YFSETQ. The CDR3 loop is CASSSRTSGTGNEQFF. In DNA form, the CDR3 reads TGCGCCAGCAGCTCCAGGACTAGCGGGACCGGGAATGAGCAGTTCTTC.

The chain joins TRBV6-1 to TRBJ2-7; D ambiguous. Germline V gives CDR1 MNHNS, CDR2 SASEGT. Trimming took 3 bases from V and 3 from J, leaving 6 bases between them. CDR3 length equals 12 residues. The CDR3 DNA follows: TGTGCCAGCAGTGATGACCTCTACGAGCAGTACTTC. Translation gives CASSDDLYEQYF.

This chain connects TRBV10-3 to TRBJ2-7, with 8 bases that match TRBD2. CDR3 length equals 16 residues. Unmatched junction bases numbered 8, after V lost 4 bases and J lost 0 bases. CDR1 and CDR2 from the germline V gene are ENHRY and SYGVKD. The CDR3 here is CAISGRSGGLSYEQYF. As DNA, the CDR3 is TGTGCCATCAGTGGTCGAAGCGGGGGCCTCTCCTACGAGCAGTACTTC.

The V gene is TRBV9, the J gene TRBJ2-2, with D perhaps TRBD1 (5 bases). CDR1 SGDLS and CDR2 YYNGEE come from the germline V gene. V was shortened by 0 bases and J by 0 bases, with 24 bases between the two germline ends. This CDR3 is 21 amino acids long. The CDR3 DNA is TGTGCCAGCAGCGTAGTTCCGTACAGTACAAGGACACTCGCGAACACCGGGGAGCTGTTTTTT. This encodes CASSVVPYSTRTLANTGELFF.